One sample yielded the 30 T cell receptor beta chains listed below, sequenced in a study of T cells after yellow fever vaccination. In TCRdb, the 5' RACE reads were re-called with MiXCR into one record per CDR3 protein. The table records about 130,000 distinct CDR3 sequences, approximately 6.6% of them present only once. Sequenced material: CD4+ T cells sorted from PBMCs, taken 10 days after the yellow fever booster vaccination. Every receptor here comes from a man aged 25 to 40 who received the YFV17D yellow fever vaccine.

Ten or more counts support this clonotype. V and J are TRBV4-1 and TRBJ1-1; D is undetermined. CDR1 MGHRA and CDR2 YSYEKL come from the germline V gene. The CDR3 consists of 15 residues. The V and J ends lost 1 base and 3 bases respectively, with 12 bases between them. The CDR3 DNA reads TGCGCCAGCAGCCAAGTAACATGGAGCGACACTGAAGCTTTCTTT. Residues: CASSQVTWSDTEAFF.

This clonotype was seen at least ten times. The J gene is TRBJ1-2, the V gene TRBV21-1; TRBD1, as called in the table, went unchecked against the DNA. TRBV21-1 is a recognized pseudogene. The CDR3 consists of 15 residues. The CDR3 here is CASSNGGDTSYGYTF. The CDR3 coding sequence is TGTGCCAGCAGCAATGGGGGGGACACGAGCTATGGCTACACCTTC.

Turning to this clonotype: This may be a read error: a much more frequent sequence differs by one nucleotide. The CDR3 sequence is CSAIREFTEAFF. CDR3 sequence (DNA): TGCAGTGCTATCCGGGAGTTCACTGAAGCTTTCTTT. This chain connects TRBV20-1 to TRBJ1-1, with D unresolved. The germline CDR1 and CDR2 sequences are DFQATT and SNEGSKA (reference sequence). Trimming cost V 4 bases and J 4 bases, with 10 bases left between them. The CDR3 contains 12 residues.

This rearrangement joins TRBV9 to TRBJ1-4; the D gene is possibly TRBD1 (6 bases). The germline gives CDR1 SGDLS, CDR2 YYNGEE. The ends were cut back, 0 bases at V and 6 bases at J, with 12 bases in the middle. The CDR3 runs 15 residues. The CDR3 nucleotides read TGTGCCAGCAGCGTAGAACCGGGGGCTGATGAAAAACTGTTTTTT. Translating it yields CASSVEPGADEKLFF.

This chain links TRBV18 with TRBJ2-7; no firm D call. This CDR3 has 14 amino acids. Trimming shortened V by 1 base and J by 1 base, and 8 bases separated the two germline ends. Germline V CDR1 and CDR2: KGHSH, LQKENI. The CDR3 nucleotides read TGTGCCAGCTCACCACTTGCTTCTTCCTACGAGCAGTACTTC. Protein: CASSPLASSYEQYF.

In its sample, this clonotype was seen many times. The chain is built from TRBV7-2 and TRBJ2-5; D gene ambiguous. V dropped 6 bases and J dropped 5 bases, with 7 bases sitting between them. Germline CDR1 reads SGHTA; CDR2 reads FQGNSA. The CDR3 spans 11 residues. CDR3 residues: CASSTTETQYF. The DNA of the CDR3 is TGTGCCAGCAGTACCACGGAGACCCAGTACTTC.

Regarding this clonotype: A read error may explain this, as a much larger clone is one base away. Here the CDR3 DNA reads TGCAGTGCCCCAAGCGGCGATAAGCAGTATTTT. Its protein is CSAPSGDKQYF. This chain uses TRBV20-1 with TRBJ2-3; weak D call: TRBD2 (5 bases). Germline CDR1 and CDR2: DFQATT and SNEGSKA (reference sequence). The CDR3 covers 11 residues.

This clonotype was found many times. The V gene is TRBV7-3, the J gene TRBJ2-3; TRBD2 aligns across 11 bases. There are 17 residues in the CDR3. J was trimmed by 2 bases and V by 5 bases; bases with no gene match: 9. Germline-derived CDR1 and CDR2 are SGHTA and FQGTGA. The CDR3 spells CASSRAGTSGPTDTQYF. CDR3 sequence (DNA): TGTGCCAGCAGCCGCGCCGGGACTAGCGGCCCCACAGATACGCAGTATTTT.

The V call is TRBV5-6, the J call TRBJ2-1, with a tentative D call TRBD2 (5 bases). Germline CDR1 is SGHDT and CDR2 is YYEEEE. The V end lost 4 bases, the J end lost 4 bases, and 15 bases lay between the germline ends. The CDR3 runs 15 residues. The CDR3 spells CASSAVGGSYNEQFF. CDR3 nucleotide sequence: TGTGCCAGCAGCGCGGTAGGTGGGAGTTACAATGAGCAGTTCTTC.

This clonotype was recorded at least ten times. The chain is built from TRBV6-2 or TRBV6-3 and TRBJ2-7; TRBD2 aligns across 9 bases. The germline gives CDR1 MNHEY, CDR2 SVGEGT. The CDR3 contains 13 residues. V trimming: 6 bases; J trimming: 2 bases; junction bases outside the gene matches: 2. CDR3 sequence reads: CASRPSGTYEQYF. The CDR3 bases are TGTGCCAGCAGACCTAGCGGGACCTACGAGCAGTACTTC.

A note on this clonotype: This could be a read error, since a much larger clone is one nucleotide away. The chain joins TRBV12-3 or TRBV12-4 to TRBJ2-7, with TRBD2 identical over 8 bases. CDR3 size: 17 residues. The V gene end was trimmed by 2 bases and the J gene end by 5 bases; junction bases not matched to a gene: 14. CDR3 in amino acids: CASSLWGVAGSVDEQYF. The CDR3 DNA sequence: TGTGCCAGCAGTTTATGGGGAGTAGCGGGGTCGGTCGACGAGCAGTACTTC.

A few counts support this clonotype. The chain recombines TRBV23-1 with TRBJ2-7, with D possibly being TRBD1 (6 bases). TRBV23-1 is reported as an ORF; its role is uncertain. With 2 bases removed from V and 0 bases from J, the gap between germline ends came to 14 bases. CDR3 length equals 16 residues. The CDR3 nucleotides are TGCGCCAGCAGTCAACCGACAGGTCTGAGCTCCTACGAGCAGTACTTC. Amino acids: CASSQPTGLSSYEQYF.

This clonotype was seen ten or more times. This chain uses TRBV5-1 with TRBJ1-1; weak D call: TRBD1 (6 bases). Germline V gene data show CDR1 as SGHRS and CDR2 as YFSETQ. Trimming left V 5 bases short and J 3 bases short, with 8 bases between. This CDR3 is 12 amino acids long. The CDR3 nucleotides are TGCGCCAGCAGTAGACAGGACACTGAAGCTTTCTTT. Amino acid sequence: CASSRQDTEAFF.

The sample holds many counts of this clonotype. This chain uses TRBV7-2 with TRBJ2-1; a possible D gene is TRBD2 (5 bases). This CDR3 spans 15 amino acids. The V end was cut by 5 bases, the J end by 8 bases, with 19 bases between. From germline, CDR1 is SGHTA and CDR2 FQGNSA. CDR3 nucleotide sequence: TGTGCCAGCAGCCGTAAGGGTTCTCCCGGGGATGAGCAGTTCTTC. As protein: CASSRKGSPGDEQFF.

This clonotype showed up many times. The V and J genes are TRBV5-1 and TRBJ1-4, with TRBD1 as a possible D gene (5 bases). The CDR3 spans 14 residues. The V and J ends lost 4 bases and 6 bases respectively, with 13 bases between them. Looked up from germline, CDR1 is SGHRS and CDR2 is YFSETQ. CDR3 amino acids: CASSLGTLDEKLFF. For the CDR3, the DNA is TGCGCCAGCAGCCTCGGGACGCTTGATGAAAAACTGTTTTTT.

In this sample, this clonotype turned up many times. The chain uses TRBV5-1 and TRBJ1-2; tentative D call: TRBD1 (6 bases). V dropped 5 bases and J dropped 8 bases, with 19 bases sitting between them. This CDR3 is built from 14 residues. Germline V lookup: CDR1 SGHRS, CDR2 YFSETQ. The CDR3 sequence is CASSSGTPGQGYTF. The CDR3 nucleotides are TGCGCCAGCAGTTCCGGGACACCCGGGCAAGGCTACACCTTC.

This clonotype occurred many times. The chain has TRBV20-1 and TRBJ2-7, with 8 bases lining up with TRBD2. The CDR3 loop spans 14 amino acids. The germline V gene encodes CDR1 DFQATT and CDR2 SNEGSKA (reference sequence). V was clipped by 5 bases and J by 0 bases; unmatched bases: 6. The CDR3 region has the DNA TGCAGTGCTCAGTCCGGGAGGGCCTCCTACGAGCAGTACTTC. Translated, it gives CSAQSGRASYEQYF.

This clonotype was seen repeatedly, ten times or more. The chain recombines TRBV5-1 with TRBJ2-7; 9 bases align to TRBD2. Germline CDR1 reads SGHRS; CDR2 reads YFSETQ. J gave up 3 bases and V 0 bases, and 10 bases lay outside the gene matches. The CDR3 has 17 amino acids. The CDR3 region has the DNA TGCGCCAGCAGCTTGGGGGTTAGCGGGAGACACCGCTACGAGCAGTACTTC. Its translation: CASSLGVSGRHRYEQYF.

This clonotype was counted at least ten times. The chain uses TRBV14 and TRBJ2-1, with D unclear. CDR3 length: 15 amino acids. Germline lookup yields CDR1 SGHDN and CDR2 FVKESK. V lost 4 bases and J 3 bases, leaving 13 bases between the germline ends. CDR3 loop: CASSLWTNRYNEQFF. CDR3 nucleotide sequence: TGTGCCAGCAGCCTATGGACCAACCGCTACAATGAGCAGTTCTTC.

This clonotype has ten or more counts. This chain joins TRBV28 and TRBJ2-3; D gene unclear. V lost 6 bases and J 2 bases, leaving 3 bases between the germline ends. The V gene's germline CDR1 is MDHEN and CDR2 SYDVKM. This CDR3 is 11 amino acids long. The CDR3 DNA follows: TGTGCCAGCAGCACCACAGATACGCAGTATTTT. The encoded protein is CASSTTDTQYF. The entire variable domain, with the rest obtained from reference TRBV28 and TRBJ2-3, is as follows: DVKVTQSSRYLVKRTGEKVFLECVQDMDHENMFWYRQDPGLGLRLIYFSYDVKMKEKGDIPEGYSVSREKKERFSLILESASTNQTSMYLCASSTTDTQYFGPGTRLTVL.

This clonotype was recorded at least ten times. This chain links TRBV28 with TRBJ2-6; D gene unclear. The CDR3 is made up of 14 amino acids. Looked up from germline, CDR1 is MDHEN and CDR2 is SYDVKM. V lost 6 bases and J lost 1, with 7 bases in between. CDR3 coding DNA: TGTGCCAGCAGAAGTCCATCTGGGGCCAACGTCCTGACTTTC. This gives the protein CASRSPSGANVLTF.

The sample holds many counts of this clonotype. The V gene is TRBV5-4, the J gene TRBJ2-1; tentatively, D is TRBD2 (6 bases). The germline CDR1 and CDR2 sequences are SGHNT and YYREEE (reference sequence). V gave up 4 bases and J gave up 8 bases, with 13 bases separating them. This CDR3 has 13 residues. The CDR3 region has the DNA TGTGCCAGCAGCAGGGACTTGAGCGATGAGCAGTTCTTC. Translating gives CASSRDLSDEQFF.

The rearrangement links TRBV19 to TRBJ2-3; D may be TRBD1 or TRBD2 (5 bases each). Germline CDR1 and CDR2: LNHDA and SQIVND (reference sequence). The CDR3 extends over 16 amino acids. Trimming pared 0 bases from V and 4 bases from J, leaving 14 bases between. The chain's CDR3 is CASSIDLLVGADTQYF. Here the CDR3 DNA reads TGTGCCAGTAGTATAGATTTACTAGTAGGGGCAGATACGCAGTATTTT.

This clonotype was seen repeatedly, ten times or more. J is TRBJ2-5 and V is TRBV11-2; 7 nucleotides match TRBD1. Germline CDR1 SGHAT, CDR2 FQNNGV. The CDR3 sequence is 15 residues long. V lost 1 base to trimming and J lost 9 bases; unmatched junction nucleotides: 11. The CDR3 loop is CASSLGGQRNPAQYF. Here the CDR3 DNA reads TGTGCCAGCAGCTTAGGGGGACAGAGAAACCCGGCCCAGTACTTC.

This clonotype was recorded many times. This chain uses TRBV6-5 with TRBJ2-7; D gene ambiguous. Trimming left V 0 bases short and J 6 bases short, with 12 bases between. Germline CDR1 reads MNHEY; CDR2 reads SVGAGI. The CDR3 loop spans 14 amino acids. The chain's CDR3 is CASSYSSSSAEQYF. CDR3 nucleotides: TGTGCCAGCAGTTACTCCAGTTCCTCTGCCGAGCAGTACTTC.

This clonotype was counted only a few times. The V call is TRBV7-2, the J call TRBJ2-3; 10 nucleotides match TRBD2. The CDR3 has 15 amino acids. Trimming removed 1 base from V and 5 bases from J; junction bases left unmatched: 3. CDR1 SGHTA and CDR2 FQGNSA come from the germline V gene. CDR3 sequence reads: CASSLDRLAGDTQYF. For the CDR3, the DNA is TGTGCCAGCAGCTTAGATCGACTAGCGGGAGATACGCAGTATTTT.

At least ten counts were recorded for this clonotype. The rearrangement uses TRBV5-1 and TRBJ2-2, with a tentative D call TRBD1 (5 bases). Trimming took 3 bases from V and 5 from J, leaving 11 bases between them. The CDR3 loop spans 14 amino acids. Germline V CDR1 and CDR2: SGHRS, YFSETQ. The CDR3 sequence: CASSYQGLTGELFF. CDR3 DNA sequence: TGCGCCAGCAGCTATCAGGGTTTGACCGGGGAGCTGTTTTTT.

This clonotype occurred many times. V is TRBV3-1 and J is TRBJ2-7; D not certain. Trimming removed 0 bases at V and 4 bases at J, with 13 bases between. The V gene's germline CDR1 is LGHDT and CDR2 YNNKEL (reference sequence). The CDR3 is 15 amino acids. CDR3 sequence: CASSQEAGRTYEQYF. The CDR3 bases are TGTGCCAGCAGCCAAGAAGCTGGGCGTACTTACGAGCAGTACTTC.

This clonotype was seen many times. The chain carries TRBV29-1 and TRBJ2-7; D uncertain. Per germline, CDR1 SQVTM and CDR2 ANQGSEA. This CDR3 contains 13 residues. Trimming stripped 3 bases from V and 3 bases from J, with 12 bases between. The CDR3 bases are TGCAGCGTTGAGTCGCTAGTTGGCTACGAGCAGTACTTC. Its translation is CSVESLVGYEQYF.

This clonotype was seen many times. The chain has TRBV2 and TRBJ2-3; tentatively, D is TRBD1 (5 bases). The CDR3 runs to 13 residues. V lost 10 bases, J lost 2 bases, and 13 bases lay in between. Germline loops: CDR1 SNHLY, CDR2 FYNNEI. The CDR3 coding sequence is TGTGCCATCCAACAGGCTTACACAGATACGCAGTATTTT. Amino acids: CAIQQAYTDTQYF.